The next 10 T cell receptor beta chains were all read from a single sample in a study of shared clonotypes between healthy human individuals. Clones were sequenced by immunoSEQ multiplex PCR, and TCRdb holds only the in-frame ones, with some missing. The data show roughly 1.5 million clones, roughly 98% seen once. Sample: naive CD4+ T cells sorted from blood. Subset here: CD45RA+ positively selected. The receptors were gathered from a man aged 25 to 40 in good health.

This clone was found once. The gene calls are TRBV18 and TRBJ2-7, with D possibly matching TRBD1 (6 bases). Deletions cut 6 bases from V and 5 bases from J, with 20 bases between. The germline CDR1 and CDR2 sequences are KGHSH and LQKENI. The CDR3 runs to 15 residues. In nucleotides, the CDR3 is TGTGCCAGCTCCCCAATATGGGACATAGAAAACGAGCAGTACTTC. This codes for CASSPIWDIENEQYF. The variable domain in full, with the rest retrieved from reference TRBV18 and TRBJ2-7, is NAGVMQNPRHLVRRRGQEARLRCSPMKGHSHVYWYRQLPEEGLKFMVYLQKENIIDESGMPKERFSAEFPKEGPSILRIQQVVRGDSAAYFCASSPIWDIENEQYFGPGTRLTVT.

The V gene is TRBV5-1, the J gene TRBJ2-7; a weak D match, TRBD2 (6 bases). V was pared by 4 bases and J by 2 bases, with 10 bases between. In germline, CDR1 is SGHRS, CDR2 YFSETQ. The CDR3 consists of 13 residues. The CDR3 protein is CASSGGITYEQYF. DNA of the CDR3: TGCGCCAGCAGCGGCGGGATTACCTACGAGCAGTACTTC.

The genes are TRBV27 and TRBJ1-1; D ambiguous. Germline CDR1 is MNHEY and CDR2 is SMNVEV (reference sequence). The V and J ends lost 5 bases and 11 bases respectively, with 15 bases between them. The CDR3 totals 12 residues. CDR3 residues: CASSPSGLGAFF. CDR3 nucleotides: TGTGCCAGCAGTCCCAGTGGTTTAGGCGCTTTCTTT.

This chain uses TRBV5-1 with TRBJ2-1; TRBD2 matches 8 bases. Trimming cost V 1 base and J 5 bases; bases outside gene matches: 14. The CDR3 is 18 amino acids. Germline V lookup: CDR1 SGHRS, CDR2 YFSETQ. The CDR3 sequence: CASSLNSGIRVWNNEQFF. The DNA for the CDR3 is TGCGCCAGCAGCTTGAATAGCGGGATCAGAGTATGGAACAATGAGCAGTTCTTC.

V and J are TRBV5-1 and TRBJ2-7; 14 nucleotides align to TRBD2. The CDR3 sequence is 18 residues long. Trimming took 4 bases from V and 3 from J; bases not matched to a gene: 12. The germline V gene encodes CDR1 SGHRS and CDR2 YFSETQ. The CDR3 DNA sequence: TGCGCCAGCAGCCCGGCGGGGACTAGCGGGAGTTATCTCTACGAGCAGTACTTC. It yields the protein CASSPAGTSGSYLYEQYF.

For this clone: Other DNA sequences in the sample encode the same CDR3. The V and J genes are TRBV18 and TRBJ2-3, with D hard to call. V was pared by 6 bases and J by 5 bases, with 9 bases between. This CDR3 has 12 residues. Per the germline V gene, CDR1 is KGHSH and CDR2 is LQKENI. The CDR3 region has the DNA TGTGCCAGCTCCCCTATCCTAGATACGCAGTATTTT. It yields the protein CASSPILDTQYF.

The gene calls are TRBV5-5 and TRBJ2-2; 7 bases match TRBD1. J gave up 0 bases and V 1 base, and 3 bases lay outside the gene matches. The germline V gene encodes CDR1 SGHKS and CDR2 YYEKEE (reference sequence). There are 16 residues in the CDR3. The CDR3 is CASSLLGQTNTGELFF. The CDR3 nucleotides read TGTGCCAGCAGCTTGTTGGGACAGACGAACACCGGGGAGCTGTTTTTT.

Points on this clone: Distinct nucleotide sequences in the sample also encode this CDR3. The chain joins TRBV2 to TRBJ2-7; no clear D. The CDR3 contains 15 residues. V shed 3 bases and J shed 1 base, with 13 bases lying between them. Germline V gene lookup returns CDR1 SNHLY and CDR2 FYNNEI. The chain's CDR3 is CASSEGLTVSYEQYF. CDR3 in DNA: TGTGCCAGCAGTGAGGGTTTAACAGTTTCCTACGAGCAGTACTTC. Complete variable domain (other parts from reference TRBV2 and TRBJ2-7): EPEVTQTPSHQVTQMGQEVILRCVPISNHLYFYWYRQILGQKVEFLVSFYNNEISEKSEIFDDQFSVERPDGSNFTLKIRSTKLEDSAMYFCASSEGLTVSYEQYFGPGTRLTVT.

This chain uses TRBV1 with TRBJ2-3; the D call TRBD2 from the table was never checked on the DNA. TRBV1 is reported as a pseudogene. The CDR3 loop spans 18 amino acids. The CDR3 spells CTSSQDHRTSGYGDTQYF. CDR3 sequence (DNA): TGCACCAGCAGCCAAGACCATAGGACTAGCGGGTATGGAGATACGCAGTATTTT.

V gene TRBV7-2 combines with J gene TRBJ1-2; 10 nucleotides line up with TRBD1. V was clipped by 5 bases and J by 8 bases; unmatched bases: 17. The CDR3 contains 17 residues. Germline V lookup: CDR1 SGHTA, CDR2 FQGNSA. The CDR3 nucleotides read TGTGCCAGCAGCCTCGGGACAGGGGCTTCCTCCTTTAACGGCTACACCTTC. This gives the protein CASSLGTGASSFNGYTF. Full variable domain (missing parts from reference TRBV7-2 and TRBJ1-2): GAGVSQSPSNKVTEKGKDVELRCDPISGHTALYWYRQSLGQGLEFLIYFQGNSAPDKSGLPSDRFSAERTGGSVSTLTIQRTQQEDSAVYLCASSLGTGASSFNGYTFGSGTRLTVV.